A single T cell receptor beta chain is shown here with its context. Its antigen is as yet unknown. Enrollment shut out patients with autoimmune disease history or systemic immunosuppression. On cycle 4 day 1 and cycle 7 day 1, as well as at baseline, blood was sampled. This record comes from a study of OX40 agonist ivuxolimab in advanced cancers. Whole-study findings and limits: Partial responders treated at 0.1-3.0 mg/kg exhibited clonal expansion among the lowest measured. Mean expanded clone counts were higher in CD8+ than CD4+ T cells.

Sequencing was performed with immunoSEQ multiplex PCR; in TCRdb, only in-frame clones are kept and a portion is missing. The table includes around 45,000 clones, 75% to 85% detected once. The sequencing here drew on CD4+ or CD8+ T cells sorted from blood, taken in a trial of the OX40 agonist ivuxolimab. This TCR was sampled from an adult with an advanced solid tumor such as melanoma, head and neck, liver or kidney cancer.

CDR3 protein: CASGLFLDSSSYEQYF. CDR3 sequence (DNA): TGTGCTAGTGGTTTGTTCCTGGACAGCAGCTCCTACGAGCAGTACTTC. The chain employs TRBV12-5 and TRBJ2-7; tentative D call: TRBD1 (6 bases). The germline V gene has CDR1 LGHNT and CDR2 FRNRAP. The CDR3 extends over 16 amino acids. V was shortened by 2 bases and J by 0 bases, with 14 bases between the two germline ends.